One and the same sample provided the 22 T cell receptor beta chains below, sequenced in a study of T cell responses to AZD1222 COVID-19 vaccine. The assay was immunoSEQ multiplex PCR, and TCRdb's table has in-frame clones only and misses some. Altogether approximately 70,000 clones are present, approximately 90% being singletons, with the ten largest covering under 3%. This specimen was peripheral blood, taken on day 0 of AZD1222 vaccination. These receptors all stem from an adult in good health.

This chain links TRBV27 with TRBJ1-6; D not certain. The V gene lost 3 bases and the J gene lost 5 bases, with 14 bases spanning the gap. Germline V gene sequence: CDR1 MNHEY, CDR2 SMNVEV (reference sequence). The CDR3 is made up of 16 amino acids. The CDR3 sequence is CASSFSRGGNNSPLHF. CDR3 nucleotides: TGTGCCAGCAGTTTCTCTCGGGGAGGTAATAATTCACCCCTCCACTTT.

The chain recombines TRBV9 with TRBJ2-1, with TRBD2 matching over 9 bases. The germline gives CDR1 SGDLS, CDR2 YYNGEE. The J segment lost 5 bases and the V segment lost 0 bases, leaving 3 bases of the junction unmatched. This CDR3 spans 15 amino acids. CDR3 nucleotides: TGTGCCAGCAGCGTAGGGTCTAGCGGGAACAATGAGCAGTTCTTC. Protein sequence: CASSVGSSGNNEQFF.

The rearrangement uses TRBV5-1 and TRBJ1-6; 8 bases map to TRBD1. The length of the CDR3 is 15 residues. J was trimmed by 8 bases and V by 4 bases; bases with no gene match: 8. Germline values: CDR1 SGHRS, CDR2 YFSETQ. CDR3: CASSLGQGGYSPLHF. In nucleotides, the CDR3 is TGCGCCAGCAGCCTAGGACAGGGAGGTTATTCACCCCTCCACTTT. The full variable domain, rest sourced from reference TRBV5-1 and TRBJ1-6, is KAGVTQTPRYLIKTRGQQVTLSCSPISGHRSVSWYQQTPGQGLQFLFEYFSETQRNKGNFPGRFSGRQFSNSRSEMNVSTLELGDSALYLCASSLGQGGYSPLHFGNGTRLTVT.

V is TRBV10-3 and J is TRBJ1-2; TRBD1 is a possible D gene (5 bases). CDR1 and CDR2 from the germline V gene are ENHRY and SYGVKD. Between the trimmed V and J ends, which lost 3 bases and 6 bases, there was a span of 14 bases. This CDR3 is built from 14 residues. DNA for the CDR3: TGTGCCATCAGTGATAGGGGCACGGCCGATGGCTACACCTTC. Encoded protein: CAISDRGTADGYTF.

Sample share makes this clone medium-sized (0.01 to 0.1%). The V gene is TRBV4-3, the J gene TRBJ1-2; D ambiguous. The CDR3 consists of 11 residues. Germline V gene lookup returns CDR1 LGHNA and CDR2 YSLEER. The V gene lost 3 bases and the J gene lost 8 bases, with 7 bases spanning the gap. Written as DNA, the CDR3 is TGCGCCAGCAGCCATCCCGGGGGCTACACCTTC. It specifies CASSHPGGYTF.

The CDR3 spells CASSIDGRAYEQYF. The CDR3 DNA reads TGTGCCAGTAGTATAGACGGGAGGGCCTACGAGCAGTACTTC. The rearrangement joins TRBV19 to TRBJ2-7; TRBD2 aligns across 8 bases. Losses at the gene ends were 0 bases for V and 2 bases for J; bases not matched to a gene: 0. CDR3 length equals 14 residues. CDR1 LNHDA and CDR2 SQIVND come from the germline V gene (reference sequence).

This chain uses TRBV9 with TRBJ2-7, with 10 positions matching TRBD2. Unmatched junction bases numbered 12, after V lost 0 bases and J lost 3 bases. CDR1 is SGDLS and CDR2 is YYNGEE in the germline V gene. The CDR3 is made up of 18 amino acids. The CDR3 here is CASSVGGSGGPLNYEQYF. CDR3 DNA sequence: TGTGCCAGCAGCGTAGGAGGTAGCGGGGGGCCTCTGAACTACGAGCAGTACTTC.

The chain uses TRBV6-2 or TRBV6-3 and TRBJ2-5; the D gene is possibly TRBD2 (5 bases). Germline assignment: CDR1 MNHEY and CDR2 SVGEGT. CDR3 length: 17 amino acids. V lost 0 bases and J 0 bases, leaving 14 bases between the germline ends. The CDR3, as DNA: TGTGCCAGCAGTTACTCGGGGAGAGTGAGGGACCAAGAGACCCAGTACTTC. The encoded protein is CASSYSGRVRDQETQYF.

This chain's CDR3 is CASAVRPQNTEAFF. The CDR3 DNA is TGTGCCAGTGCCGTTCGGCCTCAGAACACTGAAGCTTTCTTT. V gene TRBV19 combines with J gene TRBJ1-1, with D unclear. The germline gives CDR1 LNHDA, CDR2 SQIVND (reference sequence). Trimming stripped 8 bases from V and 1 base from J, with 14 bases between. The CDR3 spans 14 residues.

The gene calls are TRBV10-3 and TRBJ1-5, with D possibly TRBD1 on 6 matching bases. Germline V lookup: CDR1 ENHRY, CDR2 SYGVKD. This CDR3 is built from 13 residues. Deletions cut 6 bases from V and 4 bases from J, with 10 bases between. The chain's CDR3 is CAIRTGTNQPQHF. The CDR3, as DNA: TGTGCCATCAGGACAGGTACTAATCAGCCCCAGCATTTT.

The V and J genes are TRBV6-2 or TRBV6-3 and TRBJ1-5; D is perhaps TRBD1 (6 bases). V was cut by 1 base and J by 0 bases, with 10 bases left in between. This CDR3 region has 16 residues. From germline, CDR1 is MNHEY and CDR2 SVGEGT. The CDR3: CASSYLGQYSNQPQHF. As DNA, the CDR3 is TGTGCCAGCAGTTACTTGGGACAATATAGCAATCAGCCCCAGCATTTT.

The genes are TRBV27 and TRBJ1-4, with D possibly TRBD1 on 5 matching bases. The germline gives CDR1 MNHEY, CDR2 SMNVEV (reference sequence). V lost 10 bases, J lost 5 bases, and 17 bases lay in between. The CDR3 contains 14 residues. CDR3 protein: CATGPSGYNEKLFF. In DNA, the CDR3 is TGTGCCACCGGCCCCTCAGGGTACAATGAAAAACTGTTTTTT.

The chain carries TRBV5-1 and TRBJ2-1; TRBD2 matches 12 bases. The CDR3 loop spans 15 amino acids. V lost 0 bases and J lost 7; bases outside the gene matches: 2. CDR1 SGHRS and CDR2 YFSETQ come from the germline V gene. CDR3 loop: CASSLGLAGVNEQFF. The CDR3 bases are TGCGCCAGCAGCTTGGGACTAGCGGGGGTAAATGAGCAGTTCTTC.

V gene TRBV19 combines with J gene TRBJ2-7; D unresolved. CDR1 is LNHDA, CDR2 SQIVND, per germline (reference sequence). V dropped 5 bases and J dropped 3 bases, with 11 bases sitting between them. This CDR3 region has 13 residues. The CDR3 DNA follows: TGTGCCAGTAGTCTGGCAGTAGACTACGAGCAGTACTTC. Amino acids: CASSLAVDYEQYF.

The CDR3 loop reads CASSSFRYNEQFF. The CDR3 DNA follows: TGTGCCAGCAGTTCTTTTCGGTACAATGAGCAGTTCTTC. V usage is TRBV28 and J usage is TRBJ2-1; D remains ambiguous. Deletions cut 4 bases from V and 4 bases from J, with 8 bases between. The CDR3 spans 13 residues. CDR1 and CDR2 (germline): MDHEN, SYDVKM.

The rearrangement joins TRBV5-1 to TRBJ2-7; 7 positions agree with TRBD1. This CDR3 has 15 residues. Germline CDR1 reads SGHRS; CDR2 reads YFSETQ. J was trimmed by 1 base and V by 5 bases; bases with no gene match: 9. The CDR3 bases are TGCGCCAGCAGTTCTACAGGGGATCGGTCCTACGAGCAGTACTTC. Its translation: CASSSTGDRSYEQYF.

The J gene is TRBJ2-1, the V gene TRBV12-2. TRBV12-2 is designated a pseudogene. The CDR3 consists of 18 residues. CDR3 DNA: TGTGCAAGTCGCTTCTACAGCACTAACCGATTAGGCTACAATGAGCAGTTCTTC. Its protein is CASRFYSTNRLGYNEQFF.

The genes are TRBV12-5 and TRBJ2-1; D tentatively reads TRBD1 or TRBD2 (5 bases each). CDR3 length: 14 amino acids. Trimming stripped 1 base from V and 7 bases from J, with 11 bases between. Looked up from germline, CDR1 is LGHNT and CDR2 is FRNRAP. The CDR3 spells CASGLANEGNEQFF. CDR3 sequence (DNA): TGTGCTAGTGGTTTGGCAAACGAGGGGAATGAGCAGTTCTTC.

CDR3 nucleotide sequence: TGTGCCAGCAGCCTATACAGGGGGGACGGCTACACCTTC. It yields the protein CASSLYRGDGYTF. The chain links TRBV7-2 to TRBJ1-2, with 8 nucleotides matching TRBD1. CDR1 SGHTA and CDR2 FQGNSA come from the germline V gene. CDR3 size: 13 residues. V trimming: 5 bases; J trimming: 8 bases; junction bases outside the gene matches: 7.

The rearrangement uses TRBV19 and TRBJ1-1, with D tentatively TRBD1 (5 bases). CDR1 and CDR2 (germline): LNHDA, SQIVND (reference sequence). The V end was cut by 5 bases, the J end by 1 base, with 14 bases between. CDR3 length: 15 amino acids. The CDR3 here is CASSPHEGRNTEAFF. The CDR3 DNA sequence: TGTGCCAGTAGTCCCCACGAGGGGCGGAACACTGAAGCTTTCTTT.

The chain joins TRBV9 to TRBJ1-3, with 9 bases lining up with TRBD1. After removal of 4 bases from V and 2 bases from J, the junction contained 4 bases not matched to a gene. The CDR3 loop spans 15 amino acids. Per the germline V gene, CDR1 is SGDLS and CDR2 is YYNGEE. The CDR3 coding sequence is TGTGCCAGCAGCCTAGGGACAGGGCCTGGAAACACCATATATTTT. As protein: CASSLGTGPGNTIYF.

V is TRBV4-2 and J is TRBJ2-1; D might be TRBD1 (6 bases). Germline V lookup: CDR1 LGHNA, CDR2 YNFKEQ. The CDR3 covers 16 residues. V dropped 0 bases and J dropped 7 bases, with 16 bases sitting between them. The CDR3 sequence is CASSQDQGPASNEQFF. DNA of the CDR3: TGTGCCAGCAGCCAAGACCAGGGGCCCGCGAGTAATGAGCAGTTCTTC.